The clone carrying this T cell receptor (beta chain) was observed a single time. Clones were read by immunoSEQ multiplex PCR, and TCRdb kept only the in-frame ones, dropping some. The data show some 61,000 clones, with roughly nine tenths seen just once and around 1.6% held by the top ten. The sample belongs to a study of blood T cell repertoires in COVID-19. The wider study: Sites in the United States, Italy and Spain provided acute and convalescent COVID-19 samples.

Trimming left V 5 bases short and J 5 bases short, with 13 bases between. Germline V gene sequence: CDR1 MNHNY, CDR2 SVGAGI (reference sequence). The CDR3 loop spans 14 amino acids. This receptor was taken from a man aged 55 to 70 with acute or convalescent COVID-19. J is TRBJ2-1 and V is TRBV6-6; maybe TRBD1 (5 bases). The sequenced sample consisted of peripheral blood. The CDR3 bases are TGTGCCAGCAGTCTCCGGACAACCGACAATGAGCAGTTCTTC. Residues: CASSLRTTDNEQFF.